This entry lists 3 T cell receptor beta chains sequenced from one sample in a study of T-cell reconstitution after alpha-beta-depleted transplantation in children. Unique molecular identifiers were used to barcode this TCRbeta library. TCRdb redid the calling of the PCR reads with MiXCR, one entry per CDR3 protein. Among 670,000 or so distinct CDR3 sequences, around 12% were seen once, and the ten largest hold 0.65% to 0.9%. Source: PBMCs, taken before TCRalphabeta/CD19-depleted stem cell transplant. The source of these receptors is a girl aged 2 to 10 with congenital amegakaryocytic thrombocytopenia, due to receive a stem cell transplant.

This clonotype was seen repeatedly, ten times or more. The gene calls are TRBV4-2 and TRBJ2-7; the D is unclear. CDR3 size: 15 residues. The V gene's germline CDR1 is LGHNA and CDR2 YNFKEQ. Trimming left V 1 base short and J 2 bases short, with 12 bases between. The CDR3 sequence: CASSQAPNLPYEQYF. For the CDR3, the DNA is TGTGCCAGCAGCCAAGCCCCAAACTTGCCCTACGAGCAGTACTTC.

The chain couples TRBV5-5 to TRBJ1-2; D uncertain. There are 15 residues in the CDR3. The V end lost 0 bases, the J end lost 3 bases, and 12 bases lay between the germline ends. CDR1 and CDR2 from the germline V gene are SGHKS and YYEKEE (reference sequence). The CDR3 spells CASSLATPWDYGYTF. The CDR3 DNA follows: TGTGCCAGCAGCTTGGCCACCCCTTGGGACTATGGCTACACCTTC.

This chain uses TRBV7-9 with TRBJ1-5; D is unclear. Trimming pared 2 bases from V and 9 bases from J, leaving 8 bases between. Germline CDR1 is SEHNR and CDR2 is FQNEAQ (reference sequence). This CDR3 has 12 amino acids. CDR3 loop: CASSLPAGPQHF. DNA of the CDR3: TGTGCCAGCAGCTTACCCGCAGGGCCCCAGCATTTT.